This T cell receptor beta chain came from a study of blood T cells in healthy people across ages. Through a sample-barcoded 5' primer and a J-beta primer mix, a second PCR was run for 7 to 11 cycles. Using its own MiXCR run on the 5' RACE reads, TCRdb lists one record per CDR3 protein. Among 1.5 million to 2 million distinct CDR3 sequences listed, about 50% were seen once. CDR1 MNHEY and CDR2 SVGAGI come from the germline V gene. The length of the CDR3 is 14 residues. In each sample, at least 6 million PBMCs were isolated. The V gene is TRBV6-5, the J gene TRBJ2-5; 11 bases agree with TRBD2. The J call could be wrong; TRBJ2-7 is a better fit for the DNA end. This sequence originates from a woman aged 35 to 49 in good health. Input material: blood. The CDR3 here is CASGVSGGAYEQYF. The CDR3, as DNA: TGTGCCAGCGGAGTTAGCGGGGGGGCTTACGAGCAGTACTTC.